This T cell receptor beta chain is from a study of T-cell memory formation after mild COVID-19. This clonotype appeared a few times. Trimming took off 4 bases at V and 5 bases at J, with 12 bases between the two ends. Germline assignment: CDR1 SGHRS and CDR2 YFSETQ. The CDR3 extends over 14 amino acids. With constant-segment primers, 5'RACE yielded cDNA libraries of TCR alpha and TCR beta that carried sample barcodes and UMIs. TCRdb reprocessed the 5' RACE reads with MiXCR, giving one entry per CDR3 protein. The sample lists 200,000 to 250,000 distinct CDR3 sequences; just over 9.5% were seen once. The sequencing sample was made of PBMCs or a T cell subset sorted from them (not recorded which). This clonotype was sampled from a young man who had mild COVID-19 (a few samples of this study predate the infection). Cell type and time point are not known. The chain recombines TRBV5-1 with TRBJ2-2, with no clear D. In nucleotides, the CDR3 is TGCGCCAGCAGCCTTACTCCACCTACCGGGGAGCTGTTTTTT. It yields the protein CASSLTPPTGELFF.